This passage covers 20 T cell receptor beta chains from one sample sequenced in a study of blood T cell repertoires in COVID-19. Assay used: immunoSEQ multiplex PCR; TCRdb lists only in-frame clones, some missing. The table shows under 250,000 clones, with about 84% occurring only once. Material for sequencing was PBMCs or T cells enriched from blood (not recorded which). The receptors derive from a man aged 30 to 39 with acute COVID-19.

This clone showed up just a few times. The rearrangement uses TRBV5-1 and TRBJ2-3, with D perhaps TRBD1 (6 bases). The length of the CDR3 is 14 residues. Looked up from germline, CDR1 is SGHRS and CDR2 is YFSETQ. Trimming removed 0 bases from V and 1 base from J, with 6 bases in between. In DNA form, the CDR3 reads TGCGCCAGCAGCTTGGAGGGGGGCACAGATACGCAGTATTTT. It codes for CASSLEGGTDTQYF. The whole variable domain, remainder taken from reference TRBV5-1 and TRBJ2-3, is KAGVTQTPRYLIKTRGQQVTLSCSPISGHRSVSWYQQTPGQGLQFLFEYFSETQRNKGNFPGRFSGRQFSNSRSEMNVSTLELGDSALYLCASSLEGGTDTQYFGPGTRLTVL.

The CDR3 sequence: CSVSAGVGGEQYF. In DNA, the CDR3 is TGCAGCGTCAGTGCAGGGGTCGGTGGCGAGCAGTACTTC. This sequence joins TRBV29-1 and TRBJ2-7; D might be TRBD1 (6 bases). This CDR3 region has 13 residues. V gave up 6 bases and J gave up 6 bases, with 18 bases separating them. Per germline, CDR1 SQVTM and CDR2 ANQGSEA.

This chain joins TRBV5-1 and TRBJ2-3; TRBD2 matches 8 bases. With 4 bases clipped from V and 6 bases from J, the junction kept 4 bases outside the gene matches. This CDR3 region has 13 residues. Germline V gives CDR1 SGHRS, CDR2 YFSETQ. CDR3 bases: TGCGCCAGCAGCCCGGGACTAGGCGATACGCAGTATTTT. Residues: CASSPGLGDTQYF.

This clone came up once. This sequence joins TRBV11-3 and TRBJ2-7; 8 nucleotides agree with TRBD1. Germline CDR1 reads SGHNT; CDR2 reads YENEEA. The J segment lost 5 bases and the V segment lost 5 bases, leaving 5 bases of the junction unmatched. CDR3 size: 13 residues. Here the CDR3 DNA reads TGTGCCAGCAGCCCAGGGGGCAAGGACGAGCAGTACTTC. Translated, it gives CASSPGGKDEQYF.

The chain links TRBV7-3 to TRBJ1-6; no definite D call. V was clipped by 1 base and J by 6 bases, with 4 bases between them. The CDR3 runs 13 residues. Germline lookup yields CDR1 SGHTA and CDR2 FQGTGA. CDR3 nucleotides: TGTGCCAGCAGCTTAAATAGTAATTCACCCCTCCACTTT. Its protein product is CASSLNSNSPLHF.

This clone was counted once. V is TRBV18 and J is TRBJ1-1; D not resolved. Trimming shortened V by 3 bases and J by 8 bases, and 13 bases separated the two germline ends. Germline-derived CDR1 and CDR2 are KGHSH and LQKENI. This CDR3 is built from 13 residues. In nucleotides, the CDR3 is TGTGCCAGCTCACCCGGTGAGGGTCTAGAAGCTTTCTTT. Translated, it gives CASSPGEGLEAFF.

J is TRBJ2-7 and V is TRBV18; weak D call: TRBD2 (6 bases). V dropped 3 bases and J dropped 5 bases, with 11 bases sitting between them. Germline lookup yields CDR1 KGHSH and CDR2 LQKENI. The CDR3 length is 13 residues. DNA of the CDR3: TGTGCCAGCTCACCCATTGGACTAAACGAGCAGTACTTC. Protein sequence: CASSPIGLNEQYF.

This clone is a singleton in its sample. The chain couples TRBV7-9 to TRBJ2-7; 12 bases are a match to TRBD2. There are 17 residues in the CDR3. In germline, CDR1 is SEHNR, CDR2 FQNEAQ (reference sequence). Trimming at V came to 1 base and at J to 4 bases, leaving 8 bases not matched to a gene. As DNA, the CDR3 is TGTGCCAGCAGCTTAGGGTCTTTCGGGACTAGCGGGTACGAGCAGTACTTC. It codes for CASSLGSFGTSGYEQYF.

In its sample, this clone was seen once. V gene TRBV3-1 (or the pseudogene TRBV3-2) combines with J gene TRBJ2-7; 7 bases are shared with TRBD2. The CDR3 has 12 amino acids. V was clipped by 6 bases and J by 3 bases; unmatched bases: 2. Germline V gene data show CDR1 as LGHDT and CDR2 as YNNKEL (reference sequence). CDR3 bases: TGTGCCAGCAGTCCTAGCGGCTACGAGCAGTACTTC. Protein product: CASSPSGYEQYF.

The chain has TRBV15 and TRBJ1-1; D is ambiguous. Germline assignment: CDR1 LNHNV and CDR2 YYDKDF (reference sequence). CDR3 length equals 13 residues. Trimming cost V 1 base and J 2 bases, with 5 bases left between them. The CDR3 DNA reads TGTGCCACCAGCAGAGGGCCCAACACTGAAGCTTTCTTT. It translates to CATSRGPNTEAFF.

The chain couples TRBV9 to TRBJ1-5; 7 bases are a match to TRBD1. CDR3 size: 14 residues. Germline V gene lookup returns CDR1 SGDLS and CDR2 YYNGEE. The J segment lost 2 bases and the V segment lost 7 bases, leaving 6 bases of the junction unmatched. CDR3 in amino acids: CASSPGQGNQPQHF. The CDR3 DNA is TGTGCCAGCTCCCCTGGACAGGGCAATCAGCCCCAGCATTTT.

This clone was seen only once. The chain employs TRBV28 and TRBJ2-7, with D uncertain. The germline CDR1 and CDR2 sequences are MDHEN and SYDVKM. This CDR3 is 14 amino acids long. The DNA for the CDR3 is TGTGTCGTCAACCGTCAAGTGAGTTCCGGCGAGCAGTACTTC. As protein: CVVNRQVSSGEQYF.

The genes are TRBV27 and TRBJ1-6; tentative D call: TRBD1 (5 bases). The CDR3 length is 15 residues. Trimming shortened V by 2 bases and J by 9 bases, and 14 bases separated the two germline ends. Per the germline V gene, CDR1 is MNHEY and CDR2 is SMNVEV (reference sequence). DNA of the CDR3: TGTGCCAGCAGTTTAGTCGTAGGGGCAAGTTCACCCCTCCACTTT. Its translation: CASSLVVGASSPLHF.

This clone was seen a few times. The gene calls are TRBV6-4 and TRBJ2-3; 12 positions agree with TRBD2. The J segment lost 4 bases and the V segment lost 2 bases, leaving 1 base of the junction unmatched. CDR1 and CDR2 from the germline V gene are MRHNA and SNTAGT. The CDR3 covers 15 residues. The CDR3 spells CASSDTSGGPDTQYF. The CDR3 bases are TGTGCCAGCAGTGACACTAGCGGGGGGCCAGATACGCAGTATTTT.

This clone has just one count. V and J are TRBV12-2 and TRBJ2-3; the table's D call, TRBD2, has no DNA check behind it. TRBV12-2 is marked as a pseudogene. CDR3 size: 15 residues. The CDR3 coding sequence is TGTGCAAGTCGCTTAAGCGTTCAAACACCAGATACGCAGTATTTT. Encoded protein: CASRLSVQTPDTQYF.

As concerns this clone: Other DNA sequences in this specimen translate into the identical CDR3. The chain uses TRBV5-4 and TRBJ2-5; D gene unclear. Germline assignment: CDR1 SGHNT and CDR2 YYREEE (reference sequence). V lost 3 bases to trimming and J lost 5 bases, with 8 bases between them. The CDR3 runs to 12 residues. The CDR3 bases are TGTGCCAGCAGCTCCCCCGGGGAGACCCAGTACTTC. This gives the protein CASSSPGETQYF.

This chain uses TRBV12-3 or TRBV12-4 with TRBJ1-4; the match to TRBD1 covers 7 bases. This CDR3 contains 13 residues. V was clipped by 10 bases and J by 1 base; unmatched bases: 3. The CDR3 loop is CAIQGLTNEKLFF. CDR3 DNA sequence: TGTGCCATACAGGGGCTAACTAATGAAAAACTGTTTTTT.

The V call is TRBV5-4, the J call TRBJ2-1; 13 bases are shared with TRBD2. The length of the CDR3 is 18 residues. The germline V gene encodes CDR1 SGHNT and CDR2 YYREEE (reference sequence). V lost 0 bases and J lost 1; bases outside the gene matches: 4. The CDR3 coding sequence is TGTGCCAGCAGCTTGGGACTAGCGGGGGGTCATTCCTACAATGAGCAGTTCTTC. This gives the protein CASSLGLAGGHSYNEQFF.

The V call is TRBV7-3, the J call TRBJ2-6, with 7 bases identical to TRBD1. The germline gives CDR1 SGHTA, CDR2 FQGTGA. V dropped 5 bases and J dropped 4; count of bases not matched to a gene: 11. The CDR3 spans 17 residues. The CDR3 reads CASSPDRVGVGANVLTF. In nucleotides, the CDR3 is TGTGCCAGCAGCCCTGACAGGGTTGGTGTCGGGGCCAACGTCCTGACTTTC.

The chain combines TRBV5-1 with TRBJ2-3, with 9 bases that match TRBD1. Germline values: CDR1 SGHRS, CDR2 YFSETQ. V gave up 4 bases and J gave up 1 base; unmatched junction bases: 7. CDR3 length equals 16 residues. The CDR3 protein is CASSQQGARGTDTQYF. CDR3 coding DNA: TGCGCCAGCAGCCAACAGGGGGCGCGGGGCACAGATACGCAGTATTTT. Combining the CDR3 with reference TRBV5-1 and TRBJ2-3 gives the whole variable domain KAGVTQTPRYLIKTRGQQVTLSCSPISGHRSVSWYQQTPGQGLQFLFEYFSETQRNKGNFPGRFSGRQFSNSRSEMNVSTLELGDSALYLCASSQQGARGTDTQYFGPGTRLTVL.